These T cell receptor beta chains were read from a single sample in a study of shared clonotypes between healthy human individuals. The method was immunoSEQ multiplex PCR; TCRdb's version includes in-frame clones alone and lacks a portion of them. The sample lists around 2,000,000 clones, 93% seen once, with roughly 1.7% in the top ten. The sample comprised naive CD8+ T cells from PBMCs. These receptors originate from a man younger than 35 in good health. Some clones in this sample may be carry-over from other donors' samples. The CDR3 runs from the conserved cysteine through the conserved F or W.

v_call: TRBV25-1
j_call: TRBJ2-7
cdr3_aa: CASSPGSYEQYF

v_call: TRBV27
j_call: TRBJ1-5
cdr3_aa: CASSLQEGRDREHF

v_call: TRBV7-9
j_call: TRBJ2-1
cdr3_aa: CASSWAPLAGGPPYNEQFF

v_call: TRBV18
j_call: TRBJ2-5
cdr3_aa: CASSTTRLPQETQYF

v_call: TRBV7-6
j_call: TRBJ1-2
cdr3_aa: CASSLSPGQAYGYTF

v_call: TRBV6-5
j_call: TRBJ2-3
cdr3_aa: CASGSGPNTDTQYF

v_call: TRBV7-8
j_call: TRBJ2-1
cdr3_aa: CASSLGPSSYNEQFF

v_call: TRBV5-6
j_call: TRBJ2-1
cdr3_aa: CASSLLDSNNEQFF

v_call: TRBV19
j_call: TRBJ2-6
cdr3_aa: CASRNSYFSGANVLTF

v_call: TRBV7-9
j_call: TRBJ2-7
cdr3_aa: CASSPGGYEQYF

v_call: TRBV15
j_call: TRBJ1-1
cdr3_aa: CATSKQRGRDTEAFF

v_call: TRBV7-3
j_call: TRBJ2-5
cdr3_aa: CASSLTGLATETQYF

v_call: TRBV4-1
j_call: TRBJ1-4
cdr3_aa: CASSPTRGQVNEKLFF

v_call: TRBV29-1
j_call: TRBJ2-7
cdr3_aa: CSGVRDVEQYF

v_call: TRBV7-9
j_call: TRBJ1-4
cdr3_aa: CASTPGARGEKLFF

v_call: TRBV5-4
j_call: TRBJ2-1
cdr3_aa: CASSSSRGYEQFF

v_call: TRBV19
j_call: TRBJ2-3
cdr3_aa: CASSIGFAGSTDTQYF

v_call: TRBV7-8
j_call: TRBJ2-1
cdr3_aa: CASTATKVPRGGYRDEQFF

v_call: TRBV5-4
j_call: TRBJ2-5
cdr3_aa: CASSRTARTGKETQYF

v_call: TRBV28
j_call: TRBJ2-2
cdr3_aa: CASSTGQGPPVGELFF

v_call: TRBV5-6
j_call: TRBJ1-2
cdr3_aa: CASSGGDYGYTF

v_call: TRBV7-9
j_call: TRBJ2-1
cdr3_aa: CASSLDPGAARGQFF

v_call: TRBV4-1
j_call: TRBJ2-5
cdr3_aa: CASSQILAGGQETQYF

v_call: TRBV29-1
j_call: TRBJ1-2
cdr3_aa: CSVVHPGLPYGYTF

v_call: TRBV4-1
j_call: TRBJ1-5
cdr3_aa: CASSQESGNQPQHF

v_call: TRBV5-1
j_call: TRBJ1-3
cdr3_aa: CASSLVGKGNTIYF

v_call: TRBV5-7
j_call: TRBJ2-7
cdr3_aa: CASSFLQEPSYEQYF

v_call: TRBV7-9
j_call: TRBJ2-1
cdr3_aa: CASLGTRQYNEQFF

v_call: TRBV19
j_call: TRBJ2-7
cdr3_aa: CASSIDSLVYEQYF

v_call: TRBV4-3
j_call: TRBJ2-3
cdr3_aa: CASSRWSDRGPPDTQYF

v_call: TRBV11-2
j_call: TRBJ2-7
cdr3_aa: CASSLDRRQRLAGGPHEQYF

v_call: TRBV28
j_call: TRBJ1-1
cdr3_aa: CASSYGAGEAFF

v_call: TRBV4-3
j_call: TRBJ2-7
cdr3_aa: CASSQGQGAEEQYF

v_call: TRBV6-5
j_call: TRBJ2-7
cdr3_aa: CASKTSGSRSYEQYF

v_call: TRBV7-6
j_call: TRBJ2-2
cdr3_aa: CASSLADPNTGELFF

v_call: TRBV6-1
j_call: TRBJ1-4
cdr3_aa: CASSEGTPNEKLFF

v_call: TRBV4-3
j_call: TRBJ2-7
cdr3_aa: CASSQERQGGEQYF

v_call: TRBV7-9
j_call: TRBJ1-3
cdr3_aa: CASSHPTGTKSGNTIYF

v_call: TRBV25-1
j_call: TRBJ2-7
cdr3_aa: CASSEWGTGGYEQYF

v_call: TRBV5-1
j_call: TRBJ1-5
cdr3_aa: CASSSTGGSQPQHF

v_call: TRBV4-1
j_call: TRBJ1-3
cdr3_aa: CASSQDGREGNTIYF

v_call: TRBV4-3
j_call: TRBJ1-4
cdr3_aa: CASSQASSTNEKLFF

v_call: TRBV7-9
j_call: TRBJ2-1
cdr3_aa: CASSSGNSYNEQFF

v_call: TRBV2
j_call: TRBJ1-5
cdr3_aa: CASRSVGQPQHF